The present TCR beta chain was sequenced within a study of blood T cell repertoires in COVID-19. Clinical history reported by participants formed the basis on which cohorts were assigned. The germline V gene encodes CDR1 MNHEY and CDR2 SVGAGI. The CDR3 length is 13 residues. Trimming cost V 4 bases and J 2 bases, with 6 bases left between them. This table comes from immunoSEQ multiplex PCR, and its TCRdb copy is limited to in-frame clones, with some not included. This table holds about 270,000 clones, around 90% found once. Sequenced input: PBMCs or T cells enriched from blood (not recorded which). The V call is TRBV6-5, the J call TRBJ1-5; D is ambiguous. The clonotype comes from a man aged 40-50 years who had been exposed to COVID-19. The CDR3, as DNA: TGTGCCAGCAGTTCCTTCGGCAATCAGCCCCAGCATTTT. Translating gives CASSSFGNQPQHF.